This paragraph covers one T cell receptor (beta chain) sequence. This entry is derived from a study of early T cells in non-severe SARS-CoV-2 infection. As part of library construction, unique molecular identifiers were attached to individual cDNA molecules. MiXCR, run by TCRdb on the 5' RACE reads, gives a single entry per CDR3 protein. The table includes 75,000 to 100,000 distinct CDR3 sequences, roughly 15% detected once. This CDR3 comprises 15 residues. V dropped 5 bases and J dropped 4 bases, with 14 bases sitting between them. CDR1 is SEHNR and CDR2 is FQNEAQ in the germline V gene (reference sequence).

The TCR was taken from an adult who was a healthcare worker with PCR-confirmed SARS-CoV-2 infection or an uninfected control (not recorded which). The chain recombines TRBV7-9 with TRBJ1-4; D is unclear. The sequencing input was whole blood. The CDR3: CASSPVMGINEKLFF. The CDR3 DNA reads TGTGCCAGCAGCCCCGTAATGGGGATTAATGAAAAACTGTTTTTT.